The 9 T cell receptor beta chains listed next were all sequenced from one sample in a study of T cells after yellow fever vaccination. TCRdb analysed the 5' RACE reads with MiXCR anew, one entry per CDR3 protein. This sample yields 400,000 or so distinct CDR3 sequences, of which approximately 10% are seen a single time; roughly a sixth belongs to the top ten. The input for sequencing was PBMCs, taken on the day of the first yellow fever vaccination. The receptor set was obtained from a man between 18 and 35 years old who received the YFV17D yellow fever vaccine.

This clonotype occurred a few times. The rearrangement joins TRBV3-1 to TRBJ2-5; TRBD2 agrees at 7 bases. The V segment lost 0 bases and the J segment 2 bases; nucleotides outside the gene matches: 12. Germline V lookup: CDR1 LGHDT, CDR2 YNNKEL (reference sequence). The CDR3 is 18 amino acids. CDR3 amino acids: CASSQDRSWGLLQETQYF. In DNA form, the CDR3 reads TGTGCCAGCAGCCAAGATCGATCGTGGGGACTACTTCAAGAGACCCAGTACTTC.

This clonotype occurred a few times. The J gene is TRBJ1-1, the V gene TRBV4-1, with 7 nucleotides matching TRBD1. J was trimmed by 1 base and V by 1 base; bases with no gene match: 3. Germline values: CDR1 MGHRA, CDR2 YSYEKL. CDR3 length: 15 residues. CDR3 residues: CASSQGQGGNTEAFF. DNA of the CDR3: TGCGCCAGCAGCCAAGGACAGGGTGGGAACACTGAAGCTTTCTTT.

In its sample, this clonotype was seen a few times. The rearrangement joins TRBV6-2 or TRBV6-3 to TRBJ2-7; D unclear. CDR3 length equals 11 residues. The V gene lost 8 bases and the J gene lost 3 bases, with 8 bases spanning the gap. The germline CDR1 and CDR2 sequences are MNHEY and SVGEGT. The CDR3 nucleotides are TGTGCCAGCGGGATGGGCTACGAGCAGTACTTC. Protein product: CASGMGYEQYF.

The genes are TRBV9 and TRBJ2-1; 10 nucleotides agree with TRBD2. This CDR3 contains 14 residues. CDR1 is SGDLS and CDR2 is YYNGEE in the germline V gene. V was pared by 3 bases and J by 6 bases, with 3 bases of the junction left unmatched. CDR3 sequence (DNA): TGTGCCAGCAGCGCAGGACTAGCGGCCAATGAGCAGTTCTTC. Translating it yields CASSAGLAANEQFF.

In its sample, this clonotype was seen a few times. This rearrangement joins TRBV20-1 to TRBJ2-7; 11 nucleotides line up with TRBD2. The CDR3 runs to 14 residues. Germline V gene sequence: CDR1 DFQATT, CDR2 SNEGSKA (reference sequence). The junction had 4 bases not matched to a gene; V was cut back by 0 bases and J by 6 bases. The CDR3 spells CSARDASGGLEQYF. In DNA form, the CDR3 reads TGCAGTGCTAGAGACGCTAGCGGGGGGCTCGAGCAGTACTTC.

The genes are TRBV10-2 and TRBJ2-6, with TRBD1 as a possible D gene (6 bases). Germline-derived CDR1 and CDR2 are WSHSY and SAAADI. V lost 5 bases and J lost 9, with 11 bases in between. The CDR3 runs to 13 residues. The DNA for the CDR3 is TGCGCCAGCAGTAGACAGGAGAGCAACGTCCTGACTTTC. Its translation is CASSRQESNVLTF.

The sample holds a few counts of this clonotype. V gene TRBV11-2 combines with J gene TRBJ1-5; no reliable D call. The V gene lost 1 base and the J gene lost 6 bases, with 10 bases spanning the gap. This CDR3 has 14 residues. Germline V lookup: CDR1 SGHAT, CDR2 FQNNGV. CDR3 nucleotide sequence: TGTGCCAGCAGCTTAGCTGGGGTAGGTCAGCCCCAGCATTTT. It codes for CASSLAGVGQPQHF. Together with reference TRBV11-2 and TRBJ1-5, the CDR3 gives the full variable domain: EAGVAQSPRYKIIEKRQSVAFWCNPISGHATLYWYQQILGQGPKLLIQFQNNGVVDDSQLPKDRFSAERLKGVDSTLKIQPAKLEDSAVYLCASSLAGVGQPQHFGDGTRLSIL.

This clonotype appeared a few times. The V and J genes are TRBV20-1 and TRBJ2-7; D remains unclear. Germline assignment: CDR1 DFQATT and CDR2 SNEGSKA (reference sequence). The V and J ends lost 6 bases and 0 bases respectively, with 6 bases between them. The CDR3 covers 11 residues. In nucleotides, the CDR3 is TGCAGTGCGGTCTACTCCTACGAGCAGTACTTC. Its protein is CSAVYSYEQYF.

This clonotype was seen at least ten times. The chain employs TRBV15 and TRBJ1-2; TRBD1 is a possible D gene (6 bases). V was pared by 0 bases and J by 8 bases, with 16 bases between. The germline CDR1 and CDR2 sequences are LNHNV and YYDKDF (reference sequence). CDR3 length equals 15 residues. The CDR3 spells CATSRDYFPGEGYTF. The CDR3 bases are TGTGCCACCAGCAGAGATTATTTTCCAGGGGAGGGCTACACCTTC.